This T cell receptor beta chain was obtained from a study of identical twins. Regarding the study as a whole: Out-of-frame TCR alpha sharing in monozygotic twins exceeded recombination model predictions. Insertions were reduced in abundant cord blood beta clonotypes but not in memory repertoires.

TCRdb recomputed calls from the 5' RACE reads with MiXCR, one row per CDR3 protein. The data hold 600,000 to 850,000 distinct CDR3 sequences, with 15% to 20% observed a single time. This CDR3 contains 14 residues. The junction had 4 bases not matched to a gene; V was cut back by 3 bases and J by 5 bases. CDR1 MNHEY and CDR2 SVGAGI come from the germline V gene. Regarding this clonotype: No antigen is known for it.

These data also formed part of another study, on T cells expressing NK-cell markers. That study reports: The study found these clonotypes also leading the CD3+CD56-NKG2C+ fraction in a handful of donors.

The receptor was derived from a woman under 30 in good health. The sequencing sample was made of PBMCs. V and J are TRBV6-5 and TRBJ1-2, with 9 bases lining up with TRBD1. The chain's CDR3 is CASSYLGQGYGYTF. The CDR3 nucleotides are TGTGCCAGCAGTTATTTGGGACAGGGATATGGCTACACCTTC.